A single sample gave rise to the 19 T cell receptor beta chains below, sequenced in a study of HIV-infected patients and healthy controls. cDNA was made from about 510 ng RNA using alpha and beta constant primers. Separate chain-specific third strand synthesis with multiplexing indices produced the alpha and beta libraries. Via MiXCR, TCRdb re-called the 5' RACE reads, giving one row per CDR3 protein. This sample carries some 20,000 distinct CDR3 sequences, 8.5% to 9% of them seen once, and the ten largest clones take 21%. Follow-up blood was drawn about 14 weeks, roughly three months, after antiretroviral therapy began. No cell fractionation was done, so the repertoire covers all unsorted peripheral blood T cells. The sample was blood, taken during antiretroviral therapy. These receptors were taken from an adult with HIV infection.

The table lists this clonotype with many counts. The rearrangement links TRBV6-1 to TRBJ1-2; 9 positions match TRBD1. Trimming removed 8 bases from V and 5 bases from J; junction bases left unmatched: 15. CDR3 length: 16 amino acids. Germline V gene sequence: CDR1 MNHNS, CDR2 SASEGT. The CDR3: CASEGGRTGTGYGYTF. The CDR3 DNA is TGTGCCAGCGAAGGTGGGAGAACCGGGACAGGGTATGGCTACACCTTC.

This clonotype came up many times. This chain connects TRBV5-1 to TRBJ1-5; D is unresolved. From germline, CDR1 is SGHRS and CDR2 YFSETQ. The length of the CDR3 is 13 residues. V lost 4 bases to trimming and J lost 7 bases, with 12 bases between them. The CDR3 region has the DNA TGCGCCAGCAGCCCGGCGGAAGGCCAGCCCCAGCATTTT. This gives the protein CASSPAEGQPQHF.

This clonotype is medium-sized (0.01 to 0.1%) within its sample. The genes are TRBV5-4 and TRBJ1-2, with 12 bases aligning to TRBD1. The CDR3 is made up of 14 amino acids. Looked up from germline, CDR1 is SGHNT and CDR2 is YYREEE (reference sequence). V lost 4 bases and J lost 6; bases outside the gene matches: 4. This CDR3 is CASSPGTGGHGYTF. The CDR3, as DNA: TGTGCCAGCAGCCCAGGGACAGGGGGCCATGGCTACACCTTC.

This clonotype was seen repeatedly, ten times or more. The chain carries TRBV10-2 and TRBJ2-6; TRBD1 might be the D (5 bases). Trimming took 6 bases from V and 2 from J, leaving 8 bases between them. Germline values: CDR1 WSHSY, CDR2 SAAADI. The CDR3 extends over 14 amino acids. The CDR3 DNA is TGCGCCAGCAGCGCAGGGCCTGGGGCCAACGTCCTGACTTTC. This gives the protein CASSAGPGANVLTF.

In its sample, this clonotype was seen a few times. The CDR3 is CASSYYGGTTDTQYF. CDR3 sequence (DNA): TGTGCCAGCAGTTATTACGGGGGAACCACAGATACGCAGTATTTT. This chain uses TRBV6-5 with TRBJ2-3, with D possibly being TRBD2 (6 bases). V was trimmed by 3 bases and J by 2 bases, leaving 12 bases between them. CDR1 and CDR2 from the germline V gene are MNHEY and SVGAGI. This CDR3 has 15 amino acids.

This clonotype was counted at least ten times. The chain combines TRBV30 with TRBJ1-2; D gene unclear. In germline, CDR1 is GTSNPN, CDR2 SVGIG (reference sequence). The CDR3 has 14 residues. Trimming took off 2 bases at V and 6 bases at J, with 16 bases between the two ends. CDR3 region: CAWSKGGSSHGYTF. The CDR3 nucleotides read TGTGCCTGGAGTAAGGGAGGCAGTTCTCATGGCTACACCTTC.

This clonotype was recorded at least ten times. The chain recombines TRBV5-1 with TRBJ1-4; 9 bases match TRBD1. CDR1 is SGHRS, CDR2 YFSETQ, per germline. The CDR3 is 15 residues long. V shed 6 bases and J 2 bases; nucleotides not matched to a gene: 5. The CDR3, as DNA: TGCGCCAGCACCTGGACAGGGGCGACTAATGAAAAACTGTTTTTT. This sequence encodes CASTWTGATNEKLFF.

This clonotype occurred many times. As DNA, the CDR3 is TGTGCCAGCAGTTCACCGGGAGCAAACTATGGCTACACCTTC. Its translation: CASSSPGANYGYTF. The gene calls are TRBV6-5 and TRBJ1-2; no reliable D call. The V gene's germline CDR1 is MNHEY and CDR2 SVGAGI. This CDR3 has 14 residues. V was trimmed by 4 bases and J by 2 bases, leaving 11 bases between them.

This clonotype has a count of ten or more. V and J are TRBV6-6 and TRBJ2-3, with D possibly being TRBD2 (6 bases). V was clipped by 3 bases and J by 4 bases, with 8 bases between them. This CDR3 region has 13 residues. Germline lookup yields CDR1 MNHNY and CDR2 SVGAGI (reference sequence). In DNA, the CDR3 is TGTGCCAGCAGTTATGGAGGGCCAGATACGCAGTATTTT. Amino acids: CASSYGGPDTQYF.

This clonotype was recorded many times. J is TRBJ1-1 and V is TRBV7-8; D gene uncertain. The germline V and J ends were trimmed by 4 bases and 2 bases, with 5 bases remaining between them. The CDR3 spans 12 residues. Germline CDR1 is SGHVS and CDR2 is FQNEAQ. CDR3 region: CASSWDNTEAFF. The CDR3, as DNA: TGTGCCAGCAGCTGGGATAACACTGAAGCTTTCTTT.

The V call is TRBV6-5, the J call TRBJ1-4; D is undetermined. Germline CDR1 and CDR2: MNHEY and SVGAGI. V gave up 8 bases and J gave up 6 bases, with 10 bases separating them. The CDR3 is made up of 12 amino acids. CDR3 DNA sequence: TGTGCCAGCGTGAGTCCGGATGAAAAACTGTTTTTT. As protein: CASVSPDEKLFF.

This clonotype was recorded at least ten times. This chain joins TRBV12-3 or TRBV12-4 and TRBJ1-1; D perhaps matches TRBD1 (5 bases). V lost 3 bases, J lost 4 bases, and 6 bases lay in between. This CDR3 is 12 amino acids long. The CDR3 region is CASSFQGTEAFF. The CDR3 nucleotides read TGTGCCAGCAGTTTTCAGGGCACTGAAGCTTTCTTT.

This clonotype is medium-sized (0.01 to 0.1%). The chain couples TRBV7-9 to TRBJ2-5; 10 bases align to TRBD2. V lost 5 bases to trimming and J lost 5 bases; unmatched junction nucleotides: 8. The CDR3 sequence is 15 residues long. CDR1 and CDR2 from the germline V gene are SEHNR and FQNEAQ (reference sequence). The CDR3 nucleotides are TGTGCCAGCAGCCCGCCTGGACTAGCGGTGGAGACCCAGTACTTC. It translates to CASSPPGLAVETQYF. Looking up the rest from reference TRBV7-9 and TRBJ2-5 gives the full variable domain: DTGVSQNPRHKITKRGQNVTFRCDPISEHNRLYWYRQTLGQGPEFLTYFQNEAQLEKSRLLSDRFSAERPKGSFSTLEIQRTEQGDSAMYLCASSPPGLAVETQYFGPGTRLLVL.

This clonotype was observed at least ten times. The J gene is TRBJ2-3, the V gene TRBV5-4, with TRBD2 as a possible D gene (6 bases). V was clipped by 0 bases and J by 0 bases, with 11 bases between them. Germline lookup yields CDR1 SGHNT and CDR2 YYREEE (reference sequence). CDR3 size: 16 residues. CDR3 region: CASSLAVAGSTDTQYF. The CDR3 bases are TGTGCCAGCAGCTTGGCCGTGGCGGGGAGCACAGATACGCAGTATTTT.

The sample holds many counts of this clonotype. The chain combines TRBV15 with TRBJ1-3; no clear D gene. Germline V gene data show CDR1 as LNHNV and CDR2 as YYDKDF (reference sequence). The ends were cut back, 4 bases at V and 0 bases at J, with 10 bases in the middle. The CDR3 is 15 amino acids. CDR3 nucleotides: TGTGCCACCAGCACAAGACTGACCTCTGGAAACACCATATATTTT. Its protein product is CATSTRLTSGNTIYF.

The sample holds a few counts of this clonotype. V usage is TRBV7-3 and J usage is TRBJ1-1; D remains ambiguous. Trimming removed 1 base at V and 4 bases at J, with 7 bases between. CDR3 length equals 13 residues. Germline assignment: CDR1 SGHTA and CDR2 FQGTGA. CDR3 loop: CASSLRTPTEAFF. In DNA form, the CDR3 reads TGTGCCAGCAGCTTAAGAACTCCCACTGAAGCTTTCTTT.

This clonotype was picked up a small number of times. The chain joins TRBV29-1 to TRBJ2-7, with D uncertain. The CDR3 is 13 amino acids. In germline, CDR1 is SQVTM, CDR2 ANQGSEA. V lost 3 bases and J lost 2, with 11 bases in between. CDR3 region: CSVDGRSPYEQYF. For the CDR3, the DNA is TGCAGCGTTGATGGCAGGTCACCCTACGAGCAGTACTTC.

This clonotype occurred many times. The chain links TRBV27 to TRBJ2-3, with D unresolved. V was shortened by 4 bases and J by 0 bases, with 14 bases between the two germline ends. This CDR3 spans 16 amino acids. In germline, CDR1 is MNHEY, CDR2 SMNVEV (reference sequence). The CDR3, as DNA: TGTGCCAGCAGTTATCTTCGGGCATCTAGCACAGATACGCAGTATTTT. Translated, it gives CASSYLRASSTDTQYF.

The table lists this clonotype with many counts. One end of the junction is discordant with germline, which a read error may explain. This chain links TRBV6-5 with TRBJ2-7; possible D gene TRBD1, 6 bases. The CDR3 spans 15 residues. Germline V gene data show CDR1 as MNHEY and CDR2 as SVGAGI. In DNA form, the CDR3 reads TGTGCCAGCAGTTACCCCGGTTCGGACAGCCCCCTCTCCTTCTTC. Its protein is CASSYPGSDSPLSFF.